Below are 30 T cell receptor beta chains sequenced from a single sample in a study of blood T cell repertoires in COVID-19. The method was immunoSEQ multiplex PCR; TCRdb's version includes in-frame clones alone and lacks a portion of them. The table includes roughly 200,000 clones, 84% detected once. Sequencing used PBMCs or T cells enriched from blood (not recorded which). These receptors all stem from a woman aged 30 to 39 who had been exposed to COVID-19.

In this sample, this clone turned up a few times. The CDR3 bases are TGCGCCAGCAGTATAACGGACAGGGAAGGTTCACCCCTCCACTTT. It encodes CASSITDREGSPLHF. The chain combines TRBV5-1 with TRBJ1-6; 8 nucleotides agree with TRBD1. Looked up from germline, CDR1 is SGHRS and CDR2 is YFSETQ. The CDR3 runs 15 residues. V shed 5 bases, J shed 9 bases, and the junction held 10 bases outside the gene matches.

The chain recombines TRBV7-3 with TRBJ2-1; possible D gene TRBD2, 5 bases. This CDR3 region has 18 residues. The V and J ends lost 1 base and 0 bases respectively, with 16 bases between them. The V gene's germline CDR1 is SGHTA and CDR2 FQGTGA. CDR3 nucleotide sequence: TGTGCCAGCAGCTTAAGTTTAGGCGGGCAGAGCTCCTACAATGAGCAGTTCTTC. Translated, it gives CASSLSLGGQSSYNEQFF.

This clone has a single count. The rearrangement uses TRBV3-1 (or the pseudogene TRBV3-2) and TRBJ2-7, with D maybe TRBD2 (6 bases). Per germline, CDR1 LGHDT and CDR2 YNNKEL (reference sequence). The CDR3 contains 12 residues. V was pared by 4 bases and J by 7 bases, with 11 bases between. For the CDR3, the DNA is TGTGCCAGCAGCCCGCCCGGAGGGGAGCAGTACTTC. It yields the protein CASSPPGGEQYF.

The rearrangement uses TRBV5-1 and TRBJ2-1, with 8 bases matching TRBD2. V lost 4 bases, J lost 6 bases, and 9 bases stayed unmatched. From germline, CDR1 is SGHRS and CDR2 YFSETQ. The CDR3 contains 15 residues. The CDR3 is CASSLMAGGGNEQFF. CDR3 bases: TGCGCCAGCAGCCTTATGGCCGGGGGGGGCAATGAGCAGTTCTTC.

This rearrangement joins TRBV2 to TRBJ2-1, with TRBD2 identical over 11 bases. CDR3 length: 14 amino acids. V dropped 11 bases and J dropped 6; count of bases not matched to a gene: 9. The germline gives CDR1 SNHLY, CDR2 FYNNEI. The chain's CDR3 is CAGHPGTSGNEQFF. The CDR3 nucleotides are TGTGCCGGCCACCCCGGGACTAGCGGCAATGAGCAGTTCTTC.

The chain is built from TRBV2 and TRBJ1-2; D perhaps matches TRBD1 (6 bases). V shed 8 bases and J shed 1 base, with 26 bases lying between them. The germline CDR1 and CDR2 sequences are SNHLY and FYNNEI. The CDR3 loop spans 18 amino acids. The CDR3 is CASHNRALGGLDNYGYTF. The DNA for the CDR3 is TGTGCCAGCCATAACAGGGCTCTGGGGGGGCTTGATAACTATGGCTACACCTTC.

The sample holds a few counts of this clone. The rearrangement joins TRBV3-1 (or the pseudogene TRBV3-2) to TRBJ2-7, with D possibly matching TRBD2 (5 bases). Germline loops: CDR1 LGHDT, CDR2 YNNKEL (reference sequence). The ends were cut back, 3 bases at V and 3 bases at J, with 6 bases in the middle. This CDR3 spans 12 amino acids. As DNA, the CDR3 is TGTGCCAGCAGCCATGGAGGCTACGAGCAGTACTTC. Translating gives CASSHGGYEQYF.

This CDR3 reads CASSYSRGGGYTF. CDR3 bases: TGTGCCAGCAGTTACTCGCGAGGGGGCGGCTACACCTTC. V is TRBV6-5 and J is TRBJ1-2; 7 positions agree with TRBD1. CDR1 and CDR2 from the germline V gene are MNHEY and SVGAGI. The V gene end was trimmed by 0 bases and the J gene end by 8 bases; junction bases not matched to a gene: 3. The CDR3 is 13 residues long.

The rearrangement uses TRBV6-5 and TRBJ2-1; 13 bases agree with TRBD2. The CDR3 loop spans 14 amino acids. Germline V gene sequence: CDR1 MNHEY, CDR2 SVGAGI. The junction had 5 bases not matched to a gene; V was cut back by 8 bases and J by 7 bases. The CDR3 protein is CASDTSGGANEQFF. Here the CDR3 DNA reads TGTGCCAGCGATACTAGCGGGGGGGCGAATGAGCAGTTCTTC.

The chain uses TRBV9 and TRBJ2-1; possibly TRBD1 for D (7 bases). Germline V lookup: CDR1 SGDLS, CDR2 YYNGEE. Between the trimmed V and J ends, which lost 4 bases and 1 base, there was a span of 12 bases. CDR3 length equals 15 residues. The DNA of the CDR3 is TGTGCCAGCAGCCTCAGGGGGACTTCCTACAATGAGCAGTTCTTC. Translating it yields CASSLRGTSYNEQFF.

The genes are TRBV9 and TRBJ1-1, with TRBD1 matching 8 bases. Germline values: CDR1 SGDLS, CDR2 YYNGEE. The CDR3 is made up of 13 amino acids. The trim removed 3 bases at V and 3 bases at J, leaving 1 base unmatched. The CDR3 region has the DNA TGTGCCAGCAGCGGGACAGGGCACACTGAAGCTTTCTTT. Translating gives CASSGTGHTEAFF.

The chain uses TRBV7-2 and TRBJ1-4; a weak D match, TRBD1 (5 bases). Germline V gene data show CDR1 as SGHTA and CDR2 as FQGNSA. The V and J ends lost 2 bases and 8 bases respectively, with 15 bases between them. This CDR3 has 15 amino acids. CDR3 in DNA: TGTGCCAGCAGCTTAATGGGCAGGGAGGGGGAAAAACTGTTTTTT. Encoded protein: CASSLMGREGEKLFF.

This chain connects TRBV9 to TRBJ1-1; 7 positions match TRBD1. This CDR3 contains 15 residues. The ends lost 2 bases at V and 1 base at J; junction bases unmatched: 5. Germline V CDR1 and CDR2: SGDLS, YYNGEE. In DNA, the CDR3 is TGTGCCAGCAGCGTCGGGACAGAAGGGAACACTGAAGCTTTCTTT. Translating gives CASSVGTEGNTEAFF.

V and J are TRBV12-5 and TRBJ1-6, with 9 bases identical to TRBD1. Germline lookup yields CDR1 LGHNT and CDR2 FRNRAP. The CDR3 runs 18 residues. V shed 2 bases and J 10 bases; nucleotides not matched to a gene: 15. The CDR3 loop is CASGLPYQSTGGRSPLHF. The CDR3 nucleotides read TGTGCTAGTGGTTTGCCGTACCAATCGACAGGGGGTCGGTCACCCCTCCACTTT.

The rearrangement joins TRBV4-1 to TRBJ1-4; TRBD1 matches 9 bases. The V and J ends lost 3 bases and 7 bases, in that order; junction bases with no gene match: 6. The CDR3 runs to 15 residues. Per the germline V gene, CDR1 is MGHRA and CDR2 is YSYEKL. The CDR3 here is CASSQKQGAFEKLFF. The DNA for the CDR3 is TGCGCCAGCAGCCAGAAACAGGGGGCGTTTGAAAAACTGTTTTTT.

The chain carries TRBV7-8 and TRBJ2-3; D gene unclear. Per the germline V gene, CDR1 is SGHVS and CDR2 is FQNEAQ. V lost 3 bases and J lost 3, with 4 bases in between. The CDR3 has 12 residues. The CDR3 is CASSFSTDTQYF. The CDR3 coding sequence is TGTGCCAGCAGCTTTTCTACAGATACGCAGTATTTT.

This chain connects TRBV7-8 to TRBJ2-1, with 8 bases that match TRBD1. The germline CDR1 and CDR2 sequences are SGHVS and FQNEAQ. V gave up 1 base and J gave up 9 bases; unmatched junction bases: 8. This CDR3 is built from 15 residues. This CDR3 is CASSLDTGGDGEQFF. The CDR3 region has the DNA TGTGCCAGCAGCTTAGATACAGGGGGAGATGGTGAGCAGTTCTTC.

The V gene is TRBV18, the J gene TRBJ2-1; 8 nucleotides align to TRBD2. Germline V lookup: CDR1 KGHSH, CDR2 LQKENI. Unmatched junction bases numbered 7, after V lost 6 bases and J lost 6 bases. The CDR3 has 14 amino acids. The CDR3 DNA follows: TGTGCCAGCTCCCCAACTAGCGGTTCCAATGAGCAGTTCTTC. Its translation: CASSPTSGSNEQFF. The full variable domain, its missing parts supplied by reference TRBV18 and TRBJ2-1, is NAGVMQNPRHLVRRRGQEARLRCSPMKGHSHVYWYRQLPEEGLKFMVYLQKENIIDESGMPKERFSAEFPKEGPSILRIQQVVRGDSAAYFCASSPTSGSNEQFFGPGTRLTVL.

A note on this clone: This specimen includes other DNA sequences encoding the same CDR3. J is TRBJ1-1 and V is TRBV9, with D possibly TRBD1 on 6 matching bases. CDR3 length: 14 amino acids. The germline CDR1 and CDR2 sequences are SGDLS and YYNGEE. Trimming removed 3 bases from V and 2 bases from J, with 11 bases in between. This CDR3 is CASSATGTNTEAFF. In nucleotides, the CDR3 is TGTGCCAGCAGCGCTACAGGGACCAACACTGAAGCTTTCTTT.

This clone appeared a few times. The chain joins TRBV19 to TRBJ2-6; TRBD1 might be the D (5 bases). The CDR3 loop spans 15 amino acids. With 6 bases removed from V and 4 bases from J, the gap between germline ends came to 13 bases. CDR1 LNHDA and CDR2 SQIVND come from the germline V gene (reference sequence). In DNA, the CDR3 is TGTGCCAGTAGGGGGCAGGATTTAGGGGCCAACGTCCTGACTTTC. Its protein is CASRGQDLGANVLTF.

CDR3 nucleotide sequence: TGCGCCAGCAGCCAAGATCGAGGGTTCAATCAGCCCCAGCATTTT. It yields the protein CASSQDRGFNQPQHF. This chain connects TRBV4-1 to TRBJ1-5; no clear D. The CDR3 runs to 15 residues. The V end lost 0 bases, the J end lost 3 bases, and 9 bases lay between the germline ends. CDR1 is MGHRA and CDR2 is YSYEKL in the germline V gene.

The V and J genes are TRBV6-5 and TRBJ1-5; D is undetermined. This CDR3 has 13 residues. The germline V and J ends were trimmed by 0 bases and 16 bases, with 16 bases remaining between them. Germline V gene lookup returns CDR1 MNHEY and CDR2 SVGAGI. The CDR3: CASSYSIGREVHF. In DNA form, the CDR3 reads TGTGCCAGCAGTTACTCCATTGGAAGGGAGGTACATTTT.

V gene TRBV9 combines with J gene TRBJ2-2; D may be TRBD2 (6 bases). CDR1 is SGDLS, CDR2 YYNGEE, per germline. The ends were cut back, 6 bases at V and 8 bases at J, with 17 bases in the middle. The CDR3 loop spans 14 amino acids. The CDR3 bases are TGTGCCAGCAACCCGAATCGGGGGTCGGGGGAGCTGTTTTTT. This gives the protein CASNPNRGSGELFF.

The chain joins TRBV5-6 to TRBJ1-6, with D tentatively TRBD1 (5 bases). V gave up 5 bases and J gave up 7 bases, with 16 bases separating them. The CDR3 spans 15 residues. The germline V gene encodes CDR1 SGHDT and CDR2 YYEEEE. DNA for the CDR3: TGTGCCAGCAGGCGAGCGGGACCGATAAATTCACCCCTCCACTTT. Translation gives CASRRAGPINSPLHF. The full variable domain, rest sourced from reference TRBV5-6 and TRBJ1-6, is DAGVTQSPTHLIKTRGQQVTLRCSPKSGHDTVSWYQQALGQGPQFIFQYYEEEERQRGNFPDRFSGHQFPNYSSELNVNALLLGDSALYLCASRRAGPINSPLHFGNGTRLTVT.

The chain uses TRBV3-1 (or the pseudogene TRBV3-2) and TRBJ2-3, with 9 positions matching TRBD1. Per germline, CDR1 LGHDT and CDR2 YNNKEL (reference sequence). V was pared by 3 bases and J by 3 bases, with 10 bases of the junction left unmatched. The CDR3 contains 17 residues. The CDR3 region has the DNA TGTGCCAGCAGCCAGGGGACCGGGACAGGGCTAACAGATACGCAGTATTTT. Translation gives CASSQGTGTGLTDTQYF.

The chain employs TRBV5-4 and TRBJ2-7; TRBD2 might be the D (6 bases). Trimming removed 0 bases from V and 3 bases from J, with 10 bases in between. The germline V gene encodes CDR1 SGHNT and CDR2 YYREEE (reference sequence). There are 14 residues in the CDR3. In DNA form, the CDR3 reads TGTGCCAGCAGCTTGGCCCGGGGGAACTACGAGCAGTACTTC. It is translated as CASSLARGNYEQYF.

The rearrangement links TRBV4-2 to TRBJ2-3, with TRBD2 matching over 7 bases. V was pared by 2 bases and J by 0 bases, with 8 bases of the junction left unmatched. CDR1 LGHNA and CDR2 YNFKEQ come from the germline V gene. The CDR3 runs to 17 residues. The CDR3 DNA reads TGTGCCAGCAGCCAACGAAGGCAGCGGGGAAGCACAGATACGCAGTATTTT. This codes for CASSQRRQRGSTDTQYF.

V and J are TRBV7-8 and TRBJ2-6, with 8 bases identical to TRBD1. Looked up from germline, CDR1 is SGHVS and CDR2 is FQNEAQ. After removal of 1 base from V and 2 bases from J, the junction contained 4 bases not matched to a gene. The CDR3 sequence is 17 residues long. The DNA of the CDR3 is TGTGCCAGCAGCTTAGGGACAGGGATGACTGGGGCCAACGTCCTGACTTTC. It yields the protein CASSLGTGMTGANVLTF. Complete variable domain (other parts from reference TRBV7-8 and TRBJ2-6): GAGVSQSPRYKVAKRGQDVALRCDPISGHVSLFWYQQALGQGPEFLTYFQNEAQLDKSGLPSDRFFAERPEGSVSTLKIQRTQQEDSAVYLCASSLGTGMTGANVLTFGAGSRLTVL.

This sequence joins TRBV5-1 and TRBJ2-7; D unclear. V dropped 2 bases and J dropped 0 bases, with 6 bases sitting between them. The germline V gene encodes CDR1 SGHRS and CDR2 YFSETQ. The CDR3 is 13 amino acids. The CDR3 loop is CASSFEFSYEQYF. The CDR3 nucleotides are TGCGCCAGCAGCTTCGAGTTCTCCTACGAGCAGTACTTC.

This clone is a singleton in its sample. The gene calls are TRBV7-2 and TRBJ2-6; possible D gene TRBD1, 6 bases. Trimming took off 4 bases at V and 1 base at J, with 20 bases between the two ends. Germline V gives CDR1 SGHTA, CDR2 FQGNSA. The CDR3 length is 19 residues. DNA for the CDR3: TGTGCCAGCAGCTCTGACGGGACAATTATTTTATCTGGGGCCAACGTCCTGACTTTC. Translation: CASSSDGTIILSGANVLTF.